The source of this T cell receptor (beta chain) is a study of metastatic and nonmetastatic thyroid tumors. Concerning this clone: An end of the junction does not agree with germline; a read error may underlie this. Other DNA sequences in this specimen translate into the identical CDR3.

Germline lookup yields CDR1 SGHRS and CDR2 YFSETQ. The CDR3 has 15 residues. Nobody among the patients had been given any treatment before thyroid surgery. TCRdb reprocessed the PCR reads using MiXCR. The sample yields 30,000 to 40,000 clones, 20% to 30% seen once. The specimen was blood. The V call is TRBV5-1, the J call TRBJ2-3; possible D gene TRBD1, 5 bases. The TCR was taken from a female donor with papillary thyroid cancer or a benign thyroid nodule (not recorded which). Some clones in this sample may be carry-over from other donors' samples. CDR3 region: CASSSLAGAADTQYF. CDR3 nucleotides: TGCGCCAGCAGCTCGTTAGCTGGGGCGGCAGATACTCAGTATTTT.